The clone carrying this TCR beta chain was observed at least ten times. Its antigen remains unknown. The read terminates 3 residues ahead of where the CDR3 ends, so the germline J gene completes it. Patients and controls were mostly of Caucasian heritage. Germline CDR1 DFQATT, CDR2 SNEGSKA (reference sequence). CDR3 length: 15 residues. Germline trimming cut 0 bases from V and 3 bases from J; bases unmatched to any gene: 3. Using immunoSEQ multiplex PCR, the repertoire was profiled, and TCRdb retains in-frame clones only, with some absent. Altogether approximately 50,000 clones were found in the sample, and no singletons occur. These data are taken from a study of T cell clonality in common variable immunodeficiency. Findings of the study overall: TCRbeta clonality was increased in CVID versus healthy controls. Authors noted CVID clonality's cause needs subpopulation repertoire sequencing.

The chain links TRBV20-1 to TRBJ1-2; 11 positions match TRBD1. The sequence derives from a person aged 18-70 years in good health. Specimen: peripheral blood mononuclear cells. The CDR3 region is CSARDRTGGDYGYTF. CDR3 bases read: TGCAGTGCTAGAGACCGGACAGGGGGCGACTATGGC.